Presented here are 17 T cell receptor beta chains from one specimen sequenced in a study of T-cell reconstitution after alpha-beta-depleted transplantation in children. The TCRbeta library was prepared with unique molecular identifiers. MiXCR, run by TCRdb on the PCR reads, gives a single entry per CDR3 protein. The profile shows 500,000 to 600,000 distinct CDR3 sequences, 25% to 30% of them singletons. The sample in question was PBMCs, obtained before TCRalphabeta/CD19-depleted stem cell transplant. The origin of the receptors is a boy less than two years old with Wiskott-Aldrich syndrome, due to receive a stem cell transplant.

This chain joins TRBV5-1 and TRBJ2-7; TRBD2 matches 8 bases. The CDR3 contains 15 residues. Germline-derived CDR1 and CDR2 are SGHRS and YFSETQ. The junction had 7 bases not matched to a gene; V was cut back by 5 bases and J by 0 bases. In DNA, the CDR3 is TGCGCCAGCAGTCCCGGGACTAGAGACTCCTACGAGCAGTACGTC. Amino acid sequence: CASSPGTRDSYEQYV.

V and J are TRBV12-3 or TRBV12-4 and TRBJ2-3; 7 bases map to TRBD2. Trimming at V came to 1 base and at J to 5 bases, leaving 6 bases not matched to a gene. The CDR3 totals 15 residues. The CDR3 loop is CASSLGGSSGDTQYF. The CDR3 DNA reads as TGTGCCAGCAGTTTAGGCGGGAGTAGTGGAGATACGCAGTATTTT.

In its sample, this clonotype was seen a few times. V gene TRBV7-9 combines with J gene TRBJ1-2; 7 positions match TRBD1. There are 15 residues in the CDR3. With V trimmed by 0 bases and J by 3 bases, 4 bases remained unmatched. CDR1 and CDR2 from the germline V gene are SEHNR and FQNEAQ (reference sequence). The CDR3 region is CASSLATGLHYGYTF. The CDR3 DNA follows: TGTGCCAGCAGCTTAGCGACAGGGTTGCACTATGGCTACACCTTC. Combining the CDR3 with reference TRBV7-9 and TRBJ1-2 gives the whole variable domain DTGVSQNPRHKITKRGQNVTFRCDPISEHNRLYWYRQTLGQGPEFLTYFQNEAQLEKSRLLSDRFSAERPKGSFSTLEIQRTEQGDSAMYLCASSLATGLHYGYTFGSGTRLTVV.

The chain joins TRBV2 to TRBJ1-1; D is ambiguous. The V gene's germline CDR1 is SNHLY and CDR2 FYNNEI. Trimming took off 6 bases at V and 7 bases at J, with 6 bases between the two ends. This CDR3 region has 10 residues. CDR3: CASRDGEAFF. The CDR3 DNA reads TGTGCCAGCAGGGACGGTGAAGCTTTCTTT.

J is TRBJ2-1 and V is TRBV27, with D possibly being TRBD1 or TRBD2 (5 bases each). CDR3 length: 12 amino acids. Trimming took 5 bases from V and 12 from J, leaving 14 bases between them. The germline V gene has CDR1 MNHEY and CDR2 SMNVEV (reference sequence). The CDR3 DNA reads TGTGCCAGCAGTCCCTCTCGAGGGGCGCAGTTCTTC. Protein product: CASSPSRGAQFF.

The genes are TRBV6-5 and TRBJ2-3; 10 positions agree with TRBD2. Unmatched junction bases numbered 1, after V lost 2 bases and J lost 2 bases. The CDR3 consists of 15 residues. Germline lookup yields CDR1 MNHEY and CDR2 SVGAGI. DNA of the CDR3: TGTGCCAGCAGTTACCTAGCGGGAGCCACAGATACGCAGTATTTT. It translates to CASSYLAGATDTQYF.

The sample holds a few counts of this clonotype. The chain links TRBV30 to TRBJ1-2, with TRBD1 identical over 10 bases. This CDR3 has 17 amino acids. In germline, CDR1 is GTSNPN, CDR2 SVGIG (reference sequence). V gave up 1 base and J gave up 1 base; unmatched junction bases: 9. This CDR3 is CAWSDRDRGSINYGYTF. As DNA, the CDR3 is TGTGCCTGGAGTGATCGGGACAGGGGTTCGATTAACTATGGCTACACCTTC. Combining the CDR3 with reference TRBV30 and TRBJ1-2 gives the whole variable domain SQTIHQWPATLVQPVGSPLSLECTVEGTSNPNLYWYRQAAGRGLQLLFYSVGIGQISSEVPQNLSASRPQDRQFILSSKKLLLSDSGFYLCAWSDRDRGSINYGYTFGSGTRLTVV.

A few counts support this clonotype. The V gene is TRBV10-3, the J gene TRBJ2-5; D possibly corresponds to TRBD1 (6 bases). The CDR3 has 12 amino acids. CDR1 ENHRY and CDR2 SYGVKD come from the germline V gene. Trimming stripped 9 bases from V and 0 bases from J, with 8 bases between. This CDR3 is CAIQGDQETQYF. The CDR3 DNA reads as TGTGCCATACAGGGAGACCAAGAGACCCAGTACTTC.

The rearrangement joins TRBV5-1 to TRBJ2-7; D is undetermined. CDR1 is SGHRS, CDR2 YFSETQ, per germline. V dropped 4 bases and J dropped 2 bases, with 13 bases sitting between them. The CDR3 has 14 residues. The CDR3 loop reads CASSIRPKPYEQYF. Here the CDR3 DNA reads TGCGCCAGCAGCATCCGACCCAAACCCTACGAGCAGTACTTC.

V gene TRBV7-6 combines with J gene TRBJ2-7; TRBD1 might be the D (6 bases). This CDR3 region has 14 residues. Germline V CDR1 and CDR2: SGHVS, FNYEAQ. V lost 1 base and J lost 6, with 13 bases in between. DNA of the CDR3: TGTGCCAGCAGCTTAGACGCAGGGGCTCTCGAGCAGTACTTC. Translating it yields CASSLDAGALEQYF.

This clonotype was seen a handful of times. The chain uses TRBV7-2 and TRBJ2-5; 7 bases are a match to TRBD1. The CDR3 has 14 residues. J gave up 5 bases and V 5 bases, and 8 bases lay outside the gene matches. Germline loops: CDR1 SGHTA, CDR2 FQGNSA. The CDR3 coding sequence is TGTGCCAGCAGCCCTAGGGGGCGCACGGAGACCCAGTACTTC. It is translated as CASSPRGRTETQYF.

The chain uses TRBV11-1 and TRBJ2-7; TRBD2 might be the D (6 bases). Trimming pared 5 bases from V and 2 bases from J, leaving 25 bases between. There are 18 residues in the CDR3. From germline, CDR1 is SGHAT and CDR2 FQDESV (reference sequence). The CDR3 region is CASSPRSPGGKAAYEQYF. Here the CDR3 DNA reads TGTGCCAGCAGCCCCCGGTCCCCCGGGGGTAAGGCGGCCTACGAGCAGTACTTC.

This clonotype was counted a few times. This sequence joins TRBV7-9 and TRBJ1-2; D ambiguous. V lost 7 bases and J 0 bases, leaving 9 bases between the germline ends. Germline V lookup: CDR1 SEHNR, CDR2 FQNEAQ (reference sequence). The CDR3 is made up of 13 amino acids. The chain's CDR3 is CASTRAPNYGYTF. CDR3 sequence (DNA): TGTGCCAGCACCCGGGCCCCTAACTATGGCTACACCTTC.

The rearrangement joins TRBV10-3 to TRBJ2-5; unclear D gene. Trimming removed 7 bases from V and 4 bases from J, with 13 bases in between. The germline V gene encodes CDR1 ENHRY and CDR2 SYGVKD. This CDR3 has 13 residues. The DNA for the CDR3 is TGTGCCATCAAACCTCAGGAGCGAGAGACCCAGTACTTC. Translating gives CAIKPQERETQYF.

The chain couples TRBV15 to TRBJ1-3, with unresolved D. CDR1 is LNHNV and CDR2 is YYDKDF in the germline V gene (reference sequence). Trimming cost V 4 bases and J 6 bases, with 10 bases left between them. The CDR3 has 13 residues. CDR3 amino acids: CATSTGISNTIYF. The DNA for the CDR3 is TGTGCCACCAGCACCGGGATCTCAAACACCATATATTTT.

A few counts support this clonotype. The gene calls are TRBV9 and TRBJ2-1; TRBD2 agrees at 8 bases. The V gene end was trimmed by 0 bases and the J gene end by 9 bases; junction bases not matched to a gene: 11. CDR1 is SGDLS, CDR2 YYNGEE, per germline. This CDR3 contains 16 residues. DNA of the CDR3: TGTGCCAGCAGCGTAGAAACAGCGGGAGTTTTAAGTGAGCAGTTCTTC. Its translation: CASSVETAGVLSEQFF.

The chain carries TRBV12-3 or TRBV12-4 and TRBJ2-7, with D unclear. The CDR3 sequence is 13 residues long. V was pared by 6 bases and J by 1 base, with 10 bases between. In nucleotides, the CDR3 is TGTGCCAGCAGGAGTCTAGTATCCTACGAGCAGTACTTC. Translated, it gives CASRSLVSYEQYF.